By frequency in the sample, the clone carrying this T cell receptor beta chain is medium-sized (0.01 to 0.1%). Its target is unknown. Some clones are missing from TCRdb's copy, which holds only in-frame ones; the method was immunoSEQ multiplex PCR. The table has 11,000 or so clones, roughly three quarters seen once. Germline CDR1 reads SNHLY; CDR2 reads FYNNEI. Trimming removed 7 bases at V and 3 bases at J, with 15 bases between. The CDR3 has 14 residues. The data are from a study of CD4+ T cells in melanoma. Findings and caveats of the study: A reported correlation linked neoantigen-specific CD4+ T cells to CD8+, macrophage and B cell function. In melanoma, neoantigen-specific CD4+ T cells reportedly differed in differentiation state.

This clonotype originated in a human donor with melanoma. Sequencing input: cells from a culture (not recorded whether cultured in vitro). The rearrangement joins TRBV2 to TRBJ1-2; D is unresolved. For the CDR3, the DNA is TGTGCCAGCACCCCACTCGAGGGTTACTATGGCTACACCTTC. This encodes CASTPLEGYYGYTF.